The source of this TCR beta chain is a study of cytomegalovirus exposure and HLA in healthy donors. Overall study results and limits: Serostatus for CMV was the only available immune exposure information. Most TCRs appeared rarely, but some public TCRs recurred in many donors.

Germline V gene sequence: CDR1 MNHEY, CDR2 SVGAGI. There are 14 residues in the CDR3. Trimming removed 0 bases at V and 4 bases at J, with 10 bases between. Donors sampled were nominally healthy, though unrecorded immune exposures were likely. Remarks on this clone: The antigen remains undetermined.

PCR primers comprised 60 Vbeta and 13 Jbeta primers. Produced via immunoSEQ multiplex PCR; TCRdb's table is partial and in-frame only. The sample holds about 100,000 clones, approximately 81% seen once. This TCR came from a woman aged 70-85 years in good health and CMV-seropositive. The sequenced sample was PBMCs. The chain recombines TRBV6-5 with TRBJ2-7, with D uncertain. The CDR3 nucleotides are TGTGCCAGCAGTTACTCGACCAGAGGATACGAGCAGTACTTC. Residues: CASSYSTRGYEQYF.